The clone carrying this T cell receptor beta chain appeared a few times. Antigen specificity is unknown. The data originate from a study of T-cell reconstitution after alpha-beta-depleted transplantation in children. Study-wide results and limits: T-cell numbers and diversity one year post-transplant derived largely from freshly generated T cells. About two months after transplant, alpha-beta T cells reportedly came from several hundred expanded graft clones. TCRbeta diversity was high at day 60 in some patients (a result of surviving recipient T cells and thymic progenitors).

Unique molecular identifiers were used to barcode this TCRbeta library. MiXCR, run by TCRdb on the PCR reads, gives a single entry per CDR3 protein. Of around 800,000 distinct CDR3 sequences in the sample, roughly 15% are singletons; the top ten hold about 4.6%. Trimming left V 5 bases short and J 2 bases short, with 10 bases between. The length of the CDR3 is 14 residues. In germline, CDR1 is SGHAT, CDR2 FQNNGV. The TCR was taken from a male patient between 10 and 17 years old who had a stem cell transplant for acute lymphoblastic leukemia, so the T cells may come from the graft donor. The specimen comprised PBMCs, mostly from graft donor cells, sampled 360 days after TCRalphabeta/CD19-depleted stem cell transplant. This rearrangement joins TRBV11-2 to TRBJ2-1; either TRBD1 or TRBD2 may supply D (7 bases each). CDR3 in amino acids: CASSGRGPYNEQFF. CDR3 nucleotides: TGTGCCAGCAGCGGGAGGGGGCCCTACAATGAGCAGTTCTTC. The full variable domain, completed using reference TRBV11-2 and TRBJ2-1, is EAGVAQSPRYKIIEKRQSVAFWCNPISGHATLYWYQQILGQGPKLLIQFQNNGVVDDSQLPKDRFSAERLKGVDSTLKIQPAKLEDSAVYLCASSGRGPYNEQFFGPGTRLTVL.